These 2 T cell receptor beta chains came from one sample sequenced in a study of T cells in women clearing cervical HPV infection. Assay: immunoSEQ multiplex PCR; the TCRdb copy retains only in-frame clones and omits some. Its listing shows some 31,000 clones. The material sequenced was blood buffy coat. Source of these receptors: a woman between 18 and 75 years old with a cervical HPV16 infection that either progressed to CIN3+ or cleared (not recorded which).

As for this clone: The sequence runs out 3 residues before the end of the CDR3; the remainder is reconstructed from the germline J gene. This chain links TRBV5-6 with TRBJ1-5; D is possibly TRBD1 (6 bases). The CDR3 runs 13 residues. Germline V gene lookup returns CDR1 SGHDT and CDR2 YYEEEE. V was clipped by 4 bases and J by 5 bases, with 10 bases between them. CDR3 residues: CASSVNRDQPQHF. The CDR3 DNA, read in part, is TGTGCCAGCAGCGTTAACAGGGATCAGCCC.

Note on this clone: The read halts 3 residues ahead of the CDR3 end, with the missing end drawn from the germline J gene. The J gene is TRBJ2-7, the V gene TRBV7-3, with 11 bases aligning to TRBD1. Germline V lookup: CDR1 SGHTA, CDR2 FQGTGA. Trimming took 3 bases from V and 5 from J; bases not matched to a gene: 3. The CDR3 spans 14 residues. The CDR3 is CASSLGQGVDEQYF. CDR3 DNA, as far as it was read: TGTGCCAGCAGCTTGGGACAGGGGGTTGACGAG. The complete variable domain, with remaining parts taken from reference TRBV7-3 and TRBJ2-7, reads GAGVSQTPSNKVTEKGKYVELRCDPISGHTALYWYRQSLGQGPEFLIYFQGTGAADDSGLPNDRFFAVRPEGSVSTLKIQRTERGDSAVYLCASSLGQGVDEQYFGPGTRLTVT.